The 4 T cell receptor beta chains below were found in one sample sequenced in a study of cytomegalovirus exposure and HLA in healthy donors. It was with 60 Vbeta and 13 Jbeta primers that the PCR ran. The data were produced by immunoSEQ multiplex PCR, yet TCRdb's version contains in-frame clones alone and is incomplete. This listing includes some 89,000 clones. The sequenced sample consisted of PBMCs. All receptors derive from a woman aged 25 to 39 in good health and CMV-seronegative.

The chain is built from TRBV7-3 and TRBJ2-5; D possibly corresponds to TRBD2 (6 bases). V lost 5 bases and J lost 4, with 11 bases in between. Germline V CDR1 and CDR2: SGHTA, FQGTGA. The CDR3 sequence is 13 residues long. The CDR3: CASSPLGGETQYF. The CDR3, as DNA: TGTGCCAGCAGCCCCCTGGGAGGAGAGACCCAGTACTTC. Full variable domain (missing parts from reference TRBV7-3 and TRBJ2-5): GAGVSQTPSNKVTEKGKYVELRCDPISGHTALYWYRQSLGQGPEFLIYFQGTGAADDSGLPNDRFFAVRPEGSVSTLKIQRTERGDSAVYLCASSPLGGETQYFGPGTRLLVL.

V usage is TRBV30 and J usage is TRBJ1-2; D gene ambiguous. CDR3 length: 19 residues. V was trimmed by 2 bases and J by 7 bases, leaving 32 bases between them. Germline-derived CDR1 and CDR2 are GTSNPN and SVGIG (reference sequence). The CDR3 reads CAWSYVSPGVSTLRGGYTF. In DNA, the CDR3 is TGTGCCTGGAGTTATGTGTCACCTGGAGTTAGCACCCTCCGCGGTGGCTACACCTTC.

The J gene is TRBJ2-1, the V gene TRBV7-2; TRBD2 agrees at 8 bases. J was trimmed by 1 base and V by 0 bases; bases with no gene match: 2. The CDR3 sequence is 16 residues long. Germline V lookup: CDR1 SGHTA, CDR2 FQGNSA. CDR3: CASSLASGGSYNEQFF. The CDR3 DNA reads as TGTGCCAGCAGCTTAGCAAGCGGGGGTTCCTACAATGAGCAGTTCTTC. Based on the CDR3 plus reference TRBV7-2 and TRBJ2-1, the full variable domain is GAGVSQSPSNKVTEKGKDVELRCDPISGHTALYWYRQSLGQGLEFLIYFQGNSAPDKSGLPSDRFSAERTGGSVSTLTIQRTQQEDSAVYLCASSLASGGSYNEQFFGPGTRLTVL.

The chain is built from TRBV7-2 and TRBJ2-1; 7 nucleotides align to TRBD1. CDR1 SGHTA and CDR2 FQGNSA come from the germline V gene. J lost 3 bases, V lost 5 bases, and 7 bases had no gene match. The CDR3 sequence is 15 residues long. Here the CDR3 DNA reads TGTGCCAGCAGCCCCCGACAGGGAAACTACAATGAGCAGTTCTTC. This gives the protein CASSPRQGNYNEQFF.